This paragraph reports one TCR beta chain. The antigen remains unidentified. The assay was immunoSEQ multiplex PCR, and TCRdb's table has in-frame clones only and misses some. The sample holds roughly 300,000 clones, around 89% seen once. The record originates from a study of Ad26.COV2.S vaccination and SARS-CoV-2 variants. About the study: Ad26.COV2.S given intramuscularly, once or twice 56 days apart.

The CDR3 consists of 16 residues. Germline-derived CDR1 and CDR2 are MNHEY and SVGEGT. J was trimmed by 1 base and V by 4 bases; bases with no gene match: 7. The treatment denotes: approximately 18 received Ad26.COV2.S at low or high dose, single or two shots; a few received placebo; per-sample allocation not given. Vaccine and placebo recipients were sampled on day 63 after the first injection. Whoever gave the sample was an adult aged 18-55 years in Boston. Notes on the study in general: It was vaccine recipients, not placebo recipients, who had the higher spike-specific TCR breadth.

V and J are TRBV6-2 or TRBV6-3 and TRBJ1-5; 7 bases map to TRBD1. The sequence was obtained from a person between 18 and 60 years old who received the Ad26.COV2.S COVID-19 vaccine or a placebo. Source: peripheral blood, taken in a trial of Ad26.COV2.S vaccine versus placebo. CDR3 sequence: CASSSSRDRSNQPQHF. CDR3 nucleotides: TGTGCCAGCAGTTCCTCGAGGGACAGAAGCAATCAGCCCCAGCATTTT.